The clone carrying this T cell receptor beta chain was detected a few times. The record originates from a study of blood T cell repertoires in COVID-19. In the source study's methods: Nucleated cell number was recorded as an estimate derived from reference gene primer amplification. Libraries were prepared by immunoSEQ multiplex PCR; TCRdb keeps only in-frame clonotypes and omits some of them. The DNA gave D and trimming, while V, J and clone size come from that table. There are 200,000 to 300,000 clones in the sample; around 84% occur only once, and roughly 4.9% lies in the top ten. The sample comprised peripheral blood. The sequence came from a woman aged 55-69 years with COVID-19, enrolled during active disease.

CDR3 protein: CAAGTSGPDTQYF. The DNA of the CDR3 is TGTGCCGCCGGGACTAGCGGACCAGATACGCAGTATTTT. The chain recombines TRBV24-1 with TRBJ2-3, with 11 bases lining up with TRBD2. CDR3 length: 13 residues. With 12 bases clipped from V and 4 bases from J, the junction kept 5 bases outside the gene matches. Germline assignment: CDR1 KGHDR and CDR2 SFDVKD.